The rows below give T cell receptor beta chains drawn from one sample of a study of shared clonotypes between healthy human individuals. Sequencing was performed with immunoSEQ multiplex PCR; in TCRdb, only in-frame clones are kept and a portion is missing. The sample contains about 600,000 clones, almost 97% of which appear only once. The sequenced sample was naive CD4+ T cells sorted from blood. These receptors came from a woman in her 30s in good health. The CDR3 runs from the conserved cysteine through the conserved F or W. Fields, in order: D gene, V gene, J gene, CDR3 length, clone size, CDR3 protein, CDR3 DNA. D genes are given only for firm matches. Clone size is not always given. Where it is, it says once, few, many or a class for expanded clones.

>-|TRBV19|TRBJ2-6|16|-
CASRGDNYPGANVLTF
TGTGCCAGTAGGGGGGACAACTACCCTGGGGCCAACGTCCTGACTTTC
>-|TRBV19|TRBJ1-1|13|-
CASSLQGNTEAFF
TGTGCCAGTAGTCTACAGGGAAACACTGAAGCTTTCTTT
>-|TRBV7-8|TRBJ2-7|13|-
CASRLPGVYEQYF
TGTGCCAGCCGCCTCCCGGGGGTCTACGAGCAGTACTTC
>TRBD1|TRBV28|TRBJ1-4|15|once
CASSLNDRANEKLFF
TGTGCCAGCAGTTTGAATGACAGGGCTAATGAAAAACTGTTTTTT
>-|TRBV18|TRBJ2-7|16|-
CASSPELSGFSYEQYF
TGTGCCAGCTCACCCGAGCTCAGCGGATTCTCCTACGAGCAGTACTTC
>TRBD1|TRBV28|TRBJ1-1|14|-
CASRGTGGATEAFF
TGTGCCAGCAGAGGTACAGGGGGCGCAACTGAAGCTTTCTTT
>-|TRBV6-1|TRBJ1-5|17|once
CASSEASGGNRNQPQHF
TGTGCCAGCAGTGAAGCCTCGGGGGGGAATCGCAATCAGCCCCAGCATTTT
>-|TRBV7-8|TRBJ1-1|14|-
CASSLGGRGTEAFF
TGTGCCAGCAGCTTGGGGGGTCGGGGGACTGAAGCTTTCTTT
>-|TRBV7-2|TRBJ2-1|14|-
CASSFPRGYNEQFF
TGTGCCAGCAGCTTCCCCCGAGGGTACAATGAGCAGTTCTTC
>-|TRBV7-8|TRBJ2-3|15|-
CASSLAGYSTDTQYF
TGTGCCAGCAGCTTAGCGGGGTATAGCACAGATACGCAGTATTTT
>-|TRBV19|TRBJ2-7|13|once
CASSSGRPYEQYF
TGTGCCAGTAGTAGTGGACGACCTTACGAGCAGTACTTC
>TRBD2|TRBV10-3|TRBJ2-1|15|-
CAISEVTSGRGEQFF
TGTGCCATCAGTGAGGTGACTAGCGGGAGGGGGGAGCAGTTCTTC